Listed here are 21 T cell receptor beta chains from one sample, sequenced in a study. Using its own MiXCR run on the RT-PCR reads, TCRdb lists one record per CDR3 protein. Altogether about 680,000 distinct CDR3 sequences are present, 14% being singletons, with the ten largest covering 3.6%. What was sequenced was memory CD4+ T cells from blood. These receptors all stem from a female donor in good health, serving as a healthy control.

The rearrangement uses TRBV5-6 and TRBJ1-2, with 10 bases identical to TRBD1. V dropped 4 bases and J dropped 5; count of bases not matched to a gene: 8. The V gene's germline CDR1 is SGHDT and CDR2 YYEEEE. CDR3 size: 15 residues. The CDR3 sequence: CASSGVTGGVYGYTF. CDR3 sequence (DNA): TGTGCCAGCAGCGGGGTGACAGGGGGCGTTTATGGCTACACCTTC. The variable domain in full, completed from reference TRBV5-6 and TRBJ1-2, reads DAGVTQSPTHLIKTRGQQVTLRCSPKSGHDTVSWYQQALGQGPQFIFQYYEEEERQRGNFPDRFSGHQFPNYSSELNVNALLLGDSALYLCASSGVTGGVYGYTFGSGTRLTVV.

The gene calls are TRBV7-3 and TRBJ2-1; the D gene is possibly TRBD2 (5 bases). Germline V gives CDR1 SGHTA, CDR2 FQGTGA. This CDR3 has 15 amino acids. V was pared by 0 bases and J by 3 bases, with 9 bases between. As DNA, the CDR3 is TGTGCCAGCAGCTTAACGGGAGATCGCTACAATGAGCAGTTCTTC. This gives the protein CASSLTGDRYNEQFF.

This sequence joins TRBV11-2 and TRBJ1-3; D unresolved. Trimming took 6 bases from V and 6 from J, leaving 9 bases between them. CDR3 length: 12 residues. Germline CDR1 reads SGHAT; CDR2 reads FQNNGV. CDR3: CASSFNKNTIYF. The CDR3 region has the DNA TGTGCCAGCAGTTTTAACAAAAACACCATATATTTT.

CDR3 loop: CASSFSSGGQETQYF. In DNA form, the CDR3 reads TGCGCCAGCAGCTTCTCTAGCGGAGGACAAGAGACCCAGTACTTC. The chain uses TRBV5-1 and TRBJ2-5; TRBD2 matches at 7 bases. Germline assignment: CDR1 SGHRS and CDR2 YFSETQ. This CDR3 spans 15 amino acids. With V trimmed by 2 bases and J by 2 bases, 6 bases remained unmatched.

This clonotype was seen only a few times. J is TRBJ1-5 and V is TRBV3-1; D is unclear. Germline V lookup: CDR1 LGHDT, CDR2 YNNKEL (reference sequence). Between the trimmed V and J ends, which lost 0 bases and 3 bases, there was a span of 6 bases. CDR3 length: 14 amino acids. The CDR3 loop reads CASSQDGLNQPQHF. In DNA form, the CDR3 reads TGTGCCAGCAGCCAAGACGGCCTCAATCAGCCCCAGCATTTT. Full variable domain (rest looked up from reference TRBV3-1 and TRBJ1-5): DTAVSQTPKYLVTQMGNDKSIKCEQNLGHDTMYWYKQDSKKFLKIMFSYNNKELIINETVPNRFSPKSPDKAHLNLHINSLELGDSAVYFCASSQDGLNQPQHFGDGTRLSIL.

This clonotype was detected many times. This rearrangement joins TRBV5-1 to TRBJ2-5; maybe TRBD2 (6 bases). With 0 bases removed from V and 2 bases from J, the gap between germline ends came to 8 bases. In germline, CDR1 is SGHRS, CDR2 YFSETQ. CDR3 length: 14 amino acids. The CDR3 loop reads CASSLVGLQETQYF. CDR3 sequence (DNA): TGCGCCAGCAGCTTGGTGGGACTTCAAGAGACCCAGTACTTC.

The sample holds many counts of this clonotype. This chain uses TRBV5-1 with TRBJ1-2; D call uncertain. Deletions cut 7 bases from V and 4 bases from J, with 20 bases between. From germline, CDR1 is SGHRS and CDR2 YFSETQ. The CDR3 extends over 15 amino acids. The CDR3 loop reads CASSPAGHSRYGYTF. Written as DNA, the CDR3 is TGCGCCAGCTCTCCCGCGGGCCACTCGCGCTATGGCTACACCTTC. The whole variable domain, remainder taken from reference TRBV5-1 and TRBJ1-2, is KAGVTQTPRYLIKTRGQQVTLSCSPISGHRSVSWYQQTPGQGLQFLFEYFSETQRNKGNFPGRFSGRQFSNSRSEMNVSTLELGDSALYLCASSPAGHSRYGYTFGSGTRLTVV.

This clonotype was seen ten or more times. This chain connects TRBV20-1 to TRBJ1-1, with D possibly TRBD1 on 6 matching bases. The CDR3 sequence is 16 residues long. Trimming removed 8 bases at V and 8 bases at J, with 30 bases between. Per the germline V gene, CDR1 is DFQATT and CDR2 is SNEGSKA (reference sequence). The CDR3 loop is CSSYFLGQIRTSEAFF. DNA for the CDR3: TGCAGTAGCTACTTCCTTGGACAGATTAGGACCTCCGAAGCTTTCTTT.

The sample holds many counts of this clonotype. The genes are TRBV4-2 and TRBJ2-7; either TRBD1 or TRBD2 may supply D (6 bases each). Between the trimmed V and J ends, which lost 4 bases and 0 bases, there was a span of 16 bases. CDR1 is LGHNA, CDR2 YNFKEQ, per germline. This CDR3 has 16 residues. For the CDR3, the DNA is TGTGCCAGCAGCCGTTGGGGGGACACAATCTCCTACGAGCAGTACTTC. Translation: CASSRWGDTISYEQYF.

The table lists this clonotype with a few counts. The chain links TRBV3-1 to TRBJ2-7, with a weak D call TRBD1 (5 bases). Between the trimmed V and J ends, which lost 4 bases and 2 bases, there was a span of 12 bases. Germline V gene lookup returns CDR1 LGHDT and CDR2 YNNKEL (reference sequence). The CDR3 contains 14 residues. CDR3 in DNA: TGTGCCAGCAGCCGGGGCAGGTCCACCTACGAGCAGTACTTC. Its protein is CASSRGRSTYEQYF.

This clonotype was counted at least ten times. The chain employs TRBV20-1 and TRBJ2-4; D is ambiguous. V dropped 5 bases and J dropped 14 bases, with 16 bases sitting between them. This CDR3 has 11 residues. Germline V gene lookup returns CDR1 DFQATT and CDR2 SNEGSKA (reference sequence). Here the CDR3 DNA reads TGCAGTGCTCGCCGGGTCCCCTTGGAGTACTTC. Protein: CSARRVPLEYF.

This chain connects TRBV20-1 to TRBJ1-3; no clear D. Germline CDR1 is DFQATT and CDR2 is SNEGSKA (reference sequence). This CDR3 contains 13 residues. V dropped 5 bases and J dropped 0 bases, with 8 bases sitting between them. CDR3 DNA: TGCAGTGCTTTAATCGACTCTGGAAACACCATATATTTT. Protein: CSALIDSGNTIYF.

This clonotype has more than one count but fewer than ten. As the CDR3 is not closed by the conserved phenylalanine or tryptophan, this likely results from a read error. This chain uses TRBV20-1 with TRBJ1-1; 11 bases align to TRBD1. The CDR3 is 15 amino acids. CDR1 is DFQATT and CDR2 is SNEGSKA in the germline V gene (reference sequence). Germline trimming cut 1 base from V and 9 bases from J; bases unmatched to any gene: 10. This CDR3 reads CSARVALGQGEKAFL. The DNA for the CDR3 is TGCAGTGCTAGAGTTGCTCTGGGACAGGGGGAGAAAGCTTTCCTT.

The genes are TRBV4-3 and TRBJ1-3; no clear D. V lost 0 bases, J lost 0 bases, and 9 bases lay in between. The CDR3 is 16 amino acids. The germline gives CDR1 LGHNA, CDR2 YSLEER. In nucleotides, the CDR3 is TGCGCCAGCAGCCAAGAGGCGAGCTTCTCTGGAAACACCATATATTTT. It yields the protein CASSQEASFSGNTIYF.

Written as DNA, the CDR3 is TGCAGCGTGATACAGGGTGCCTCTGGAAACACCATATATTTT. Translation: CSVIQGASGNTIYF. The J gene is TRBJ1-3, the V gene TRBV29-1; D might be TRBD1 (6 bases). This CDR3 spans 14 amino acids. Trimming took 6 bases from V and 0 from J, leaving 12 bases between them. Germline CDR1 and CDR2: SQVTM and ANQGSEA.

Ten or more counts support this clonotype. This rearrangement joins TRBV5-4 to TRBJ2-3, with D possibly being TRBD1 (5 bases). V gave up 1 base and J gave up 0 bases, with 12 bases separating them. The CDR3 length is 16 residues. Germline CDR1 is SGHNT and CDR2 is YYREEE (reference sequence). The CDR3 here is CASSLWWGSSTDTQYF. DNA for the CDR3: TGTGCCAGCAGCTTGTGGTGGGGCTCTAGCACAGATACGCAGTATTTT.

This clonotype has only a few counts. The CDR3 coding sequence is TGTGCCAGCAGCACCAGTTTGACTAACACTGAAGCTTTCTTT. Translated, it gives CASSTSLTNTEAFF. The chain has TRBV5-4 and TRBJ1-1; no clear D. Trimming removed 4 bases at V and 2 bases at J, with 12 bases between. The germline V gene encodes CDR1 SGHNT and CDR2 YYREEE (reference sequence). The CDR3 is made up of 14 amino acids.

The gene calls are TRBV6-6 and TRBJ1-1; tentative D call: TRBD1 (6 bases). The V gene's germline CDR1 is MNHNY and CDR2 SVGAGI (reference sequence). This CDR3 has 15 amino acids. V lost 5 bases and J lost 3, with 16 bases in between. CDR3 residues: CASSHGGGRDTEAFF. CDR3 nucleotide sequence: TGTGCCAGCAGTCACGGGGGGGGCCGGGACACTGAAGCTTTCTTT.

This clonotype was counted between two and nine times. The genes are TRBV20-1 and TRBJ2-7; 8 nucleotides agree with TRBD2. The V segment lost 5 bases and the J segment 5 bases; nucleotides outside the gene matches: 11. The germline V gene encodes CDR1 DFQATT and CDR2 SNEGSKA (reference sequence). This CDR3 spans 14 amino acids. The CDR3 DNA follows: TGCAGTGCTCCCGACGGGGGGGGCGGCGACGAGCAGTACTTC. Protein sequence: CSAPDGGGGDEQYF.

The chain joins TRBV27 to TRBJ1-5; D may be TRBD1 (5 bases). The CDR3 loop spans 17 amino acids. CDR1 is MNHEY, CDR2 SMNVEV, per germline (reference sequence). Trimming shortened V by 4 bases and J by 3 bases, and 19 bases separated the two germline ends. The CDR3 here is CASSSLQEREPNQPQHF. The CDR3 DNA is TGTGCCAGCAGTTCACTACAGGAGCGAGAACCCAATCAGCCCCAGCATTTT.

This chain uses TRBV5-5 with TRBJ1-6; D gene ambiguous. With 0 bases removed from V and 4 bases from J, the gap between germline ends came to 8 bases. CDR1 SGHKS and CDR2 YYEKEE come from the germline V gene (reference sequence). This CDR3 has 15 amino acids. The DNA of the CDR3 is TGTGCCAGCAGCTTGGACAGCTTTTATAATTCACCCCTCCACTTT. It is translated as CASSLDSFYNSPLHF.